The next 20 T cell receptor beta chains were all read from a single sample in a study of Ad26.COV2.S vaccination and SARS-CoV-2 variants. Profiling relied on immunoSEQ multiplex PCR, and the TCRdb table lists in-frame clones only, not all of them. The top ten clones hold 3.6% of a sample with approximately 410,000 clones, around nine tenths of them seen once. Treatment described: 19 received Ad26.COV2.S at low or high dose, single or two shots; 5 received placebo; per-sample allocation not given. The samples date from day 63 after the first vaccine or placebo injection. The sample was peripheral blood, taken in a trial of Ad26.COV2.S vaccine versus placebo. The source is a person between 18 and 65 years old who received the Ad26.COV2.S COVID-19 vaccine or a placebo.

The rearrangement joins TRBV7-9 to TRBJ1-2, with unresolved D. The CDR3 consists of 13 residues. The ends were cut back, 5 bases at V and 0 bases at J, with 7 bases in the middle. CDR1 SEHNR and CDR2 FQNEAQ come from the germline V gene (reference sequence). The CDR3 spells CASSATSNYGYTF. The CDR3 coding sequence is TGTGCCAGCAGCGCGACATCTAACTATGGCTACACCTTC.

The chain joins TRBV5-1 to TRBJ2-3; D is ambiguous. The V end lost 0 bases, the J end lost 2 bases, and 7 bases lay between the germline ends. The CDR3 runs to 14 residues. Germline assignment: CDR1 SGHRS and CDR2 YFSETQ. The CDR3 nucleotides are TGCGCCAGCAGCTTGGAGGCCGCCACAGATACGCAGTATTTT. This gives the protein CASSLEAATDTQYF.

The V call is TRBV6-5, the J call TRBJ2-3; 7 bases line up with TRBD1. The V gene end was trimmed by 8 bases and the J gene end by 2 bases; junction bases not matched to a gene: 4. The CDR3 has 13 residues. Germline CDR1 is MNHEY and CDR2 is SVGAGI. CDR3 protein: CASEGTDTDTQYF. The CDR3 DNA reads TGTGCCAGCGAGGGGACAGACACAGATACGCAGTATTTT.

This chain joins TRBV10-2 and TRBJ2-7; 7 bases are shared with TRBD1. The CDR3 has 18 amino acids. CDR1 and CDR2 from the germline V gene are WSHSY and SAAADI. V lost 2 bases to trimming and J lost 1 base; unmatched junction nucleotides: 14. CDR3 protein: CASSETPRYRGLSYEQYF. CDR3 bases: TGCGCCAGCAGTGAGACTCCGAGATACAGGGGCCTTTCCTACGAGCAGTACTTC.

This chain connects TRBV13 to TRBJ1-4, with D hard to call. Trimming left V 5 bases short and J 7 bases short, with 8 bases between. The CDR3 consists of 12 residues. The germline CDR1 and CDR2 sequences are PRHDT and FYEKMQ (reference sequence). CDR3: CASSKKGEKLFF. CDR3 in DNA: TGTGCCAGCAGCAAGAAGGGTGAAAAACTGTTTTTT.

The rearrangement uses TRBV20-1 and TRBJ2-7; a possible D gene is TRBD2 (5 bases). This CDR3 is 11 amino acids long. Germline values: CDR1 DFQATT, CDR2 SNEGSKA (reference sequence). The CDR3 bases are TGCAGCAAAGGGAGATTCTACGAGCAGTACTTC. Protein: CSKGRFYEQYF.

The V gene is TRBV4-3, the J gene TRBJ2-2, with 11 bases fitting TRBD2. This CDR3 region has 16 residues. Trimming took 4 bases from V and 6 from J; bases not matched to a gene: 7. Germline loops: CDR1 LGHNA, CDR2 YSLEER. For the CDR3, the DNA is TGCGCCAGCAGCCCGAAGCTAGCGGGGGGTTCCGGGGAGCTGTTTTTT. Its protein is CASSPKLAGGSGELFF.

This chain uses TRBV6-2 or TRBV6-3 with TRBJ1-2, with 9 bases matching TRBD1. Unmatched junction bases numbered 5, after V lost 6 bases and J lost 6 bases. Germline V gene sequence: CDR1 MNHEY, CDR2 SVGEGT. CDR3 length: 13 amino acids. The CDR3 loop is CASSWTGDNGYTF. The CDR3 DNA is TGTGCCAGCAGCTGGACAGGGGATAATGGCTACACCTTC.

A single count supports this clone. This chain uses TRBV7-3 with TRBJ2-3; no reliable D call. V was cut by 2 bases and J by 0 bases, with 6 bases left in between. Germline CDR1 and CDR2: SGHTA and FQGTGA. This CDR3 has 14 residues. Here the CDR3 reads CASSLVGSTDTQYF. Here the CDR3 DNA reads TGTGCCAGCAGCTTAGTGGGAAGCACAGATACGCAGTATTTT.

V gene TRBV30 combines with J gene TRBJ1-2; D is unclear. Germline V lookup: CDR1 GTSNPN, CDR2 SVGIG (reference sequence). Between the trimmed V and J ends, which lost 0 bases and 8 bases, there was a span of 13 bases. The CDR3 consists of 13 residues. The CDR3 loop is CAWSVLRARGYTF. The CDR3 DNA reads as TGTGCCTGGAGTGTACTGAGGGCACGCGGCTACACCTTC.

This clone came up once. J is TRBJ2-5 and V is TRBV7-8; tentative D call: TRBD2 (6 bases). Per germline, CDR1 SGHVS and CDR2 FQNEAQ. The V end was cut by 6 bases, the J end by 5 bases, with 31 bases between. The CDR3 contains 19 residues. This CDR3 is CASSYRLLEGRSSGETQYF. For the CDR3, the DNA is TGTGCCAGCAGTTATCGGTTGTTAGAGGGGAGGTCGTCCGGGGAGACCCAGTACTTC.

The V and J genes are TRBV10-3 and TRBJ2-7, with a possible D match to TRBD1 (5 bases). Germline values: CDR1 ENHRY, CDR2 SYGVKD. Trimming removed 10 bases at V and 3 bases at J, with 19 bases between. The CDR3 extends over 14 amino acids. CDR3 bases: TGTGCCAACCCCCTACCGACAGAAATCTACGAGCAGTACTTC. Its protein product is CANPLPTEIYEQYF.

The chain links TRBV2 to TRBJ2-2; TRBD1 matches 9 bases. The trim removed 5 bases at V and 7 bases at J, leaving 5 bases unmatched. Germline CDR1 is SNHLY and CDR2 is FYNNEI. The CDR3 sequence is 14 residues long. In DNA, the CDR3 is TGTGCCAGCAGTTGGACAGGGGCTAGCGGGGAGCTGTTTTTT. Translating it yields CASSWTGASGELFF.

The V call is TRBV7-2, the J call TRBJ2-7; D is undetermined. Germline loops: CDR1 SGHTA, CDR2 FQGNSA. This CDR3 has 16 residues. V was pared by 2 bases and J by 3 bases, with 17 bases between. CDR3: CASSLPQRISGYEQYF. The DNA for the CDR3 is TGTGCCAGCAGCTTACCTCAACGTATTAGTGGCTACGAGCAGTACTTC.

The chain recombines TRBV5-1 with TRBJ2-3; the D is unclear. CDR1 SGHRS and CDR2 YFSETQ come from the germline V gene. V was shortened by 2 bases and J by 3 bases, with 13 bases between the two germline ends. The CDR3 spans 15 residues. The CDR3 loop is CASSLSGNPTDTQYF. The CDR3 DNA follows: TGCGCCAGCAGCTTATCCGGTAATCCGACAGATACGCAGTATTTT. The full variable domain, in which reference TRBV5-1 and TRBJ2-3 provide the parts outside the CDR3, is KAGVTQTPRYLIKTRGQQVTLSCSPISGHRSVSWYQQTPGQGLQFLFEYFSETQRNKGNFPGRFSGRQFSNSRSEMNVSTLELGDSALYLCASSLSGNPTDTQYFGPGTRLTVL.

V and J are TRBV15 and TRBJ1-1, with 8 bases fitting TRBD1. The J segment lost 4 bases and the V segment lost 5 bases, leaving 6 bases of the junction unmatched. The CDR3 extends over 14 amino acids. Germline lookup yields CDR1 LNHNV and CDR2 YYDKDF (reference sequence). This CDR3 reads CATSSLTGGTEAFF. Here the CDR3 DNA reads TGTGCCACCAGCTCCCTAACAGGGGGCACTGAAGCTTTCTTT.

The V call is TRBV13, the J call TRBJ1-1; TRBD1 is a possible D gene (6 bases). The CDR3 length is 13 residues. Germline V gene sequence: CDR1 PRHDT, CDR2 FYEKMQ (reference sequence). Trimming pared 1 base from V and 4 bases from J, leaving 7 bases between. CDR3 nucleotides: TGTGCCAGCAGCTTAGAGGGGGGCACTGAAGCTTTCTTT. Its protein product is CASSLEGGTEAFF.

The chain uses TRBV5-6 and TRBJ2-2; TRBD1 aligns across 9 bases. Germline-derived CDR1 and CDR2 are SGHDT and YYEEEE. V trimming: 4 bases; J trimming: 6 bases; junction bases outside the gene matches: 7. The CDR3 is 15 amino acids. The CDR3 loop is CASSPDRGWAGELFF. CDR3 in DNA: TGTGCCAGCAGCCCGGACAGGGGTTGGGCCGGGGAGCTGTTTTTT.

V usage is TRBV7-6 and J usage is TRBJ2-7, with D uncertain. Trimming took off 5 bases at V and 6 bases at J, with 17 bases between the two ends. Germline V gene sequence: CDR1 SGHVS, CDR2 FNYEAQ. The CDR3 has 14 residues. DNA of the CDR3: TGTGCCAGCAGCCTGGTAGGTCGGACGGGCGAGCAGTACTTC. Protein: CASSLVGRTGEQYF.

This clone was counted once. CDR3 DNA sequence: TGTGCCAGCACGACTTGGGGAGGGGATCAGCCCCAGCATTTT. Its protein is CASTTWGGDQPQHF. V and J are TRBV28 and TRBJ1-5, with D tentatively TRBD1 (5 bases). CDR1 MDHEN and CDR2 SYDVKM come from the germline V gene. The CDR3 extends over 14 amino acids. Trimming left V 7 bases short and J 5 bases short, with 15 bases between.